This T cell receptor beta chain stems from a study of glioma-infiltrating T cells. Study conclusions and caveats: Tissue-blood divergence was below expectation in non-neoplastic patients, above in gliomas. Very few CDR3 sequences were shared between tissue and blood.

Using RNA template, CDR3s of TCR alpha and beta were amplified with iRepertoire arm-PCR. One-step reverse transcription and amplification started from approximately 100-400 ng of tissue mRNA or PBMC total RNA. Each CDR3 protein is one row after TCRdb ran MiXCR on the multiplex PCR reads. The table has fewer than 200,000 distinct CDR3 sequences, more than 25% seen once. Per germline, CDR1 MGHRA and CDR2 YSYEKL. The CDR3 length is 15 residues. Losses at the gene ends were 6 bases for V and 3 bases for J; bases not matched to a gene: 8. A word on this clonotype: Its antigen is undetermined. A much larger clone differs from this one at a single base, so this may be a read error.

The V and J genes are TRBV4-1 and TRBJ2-7, with 10 bases aligning to TRBD2. The receptor was isolated from a human donor with low-grade glioma or glioblastoma, undergoing nonglioma brain surgery, or in good health (not recorded which). Sample: glioma tissue, nonneoplastic brain tissue, or PBMCs (not recorded which). The CDR3 reads CASRQLAGGLYEQYF. The DNA of the CDR3 is TGCGCCAGCAGACAGTTAGCGGGGGGACTCTACGAGCAGTACTTC.